Listed below are T cell receptor beta chains from one sample, sequenced in a study of cytomegalovirus exposure and HLA in healthy donors. Sequencing was performed with immunoSEQ multiplex PCR; in TCRdb, only in-frame clones are kept and a portion is missing. This table holds under 250,000 clones, about 88% found once. Sequences were obtained from PBMCs. These receptors all stem from a girl between 2 and 10 years old in good health and CMV-seronegative. The CDR3 runs from the conserved cysteine through the conserved F or W. A D gene is named only where the DNA matches it firmly. Expanded clones are given a class, and other clones once, few, many or no size at all.

D gene: NA; J gene: TRBJ1-5; V gene: TRBV19; clone size: NA; CDR3 DNA: TGTGCCAGTAGTATCAGGGTTGACAATCAGCCCCAGCATTTT; CDR3 protein: CASSIRVDNQPQHF
D gene: NA; J gene: TRBJ1-5; V gene: TRBV7-2; clone size: NA; CDR3 DNA: TGTGCCAGCAGCCCATATGGGACAATGAGCAATCAGCCCCAGCATTTT; CDR3 protein: CASSPYGTMSNQPQHF
D gene: TRBD2; J gene: TRBJ2-7; V gene: TRBV6-5; clone size: NA; CDR3 DNA: TGTGCCAGCAGCCCCCAGCGGGGAGGGCTCGAGCAGTACTTC; CDR3 protein: CASSPQRGGLEQYF
D gene: TRBD1; J gene: TRBJ2-1; V gene: TRBV5-4; clone size: NA; CDR3 DNA: TGTGCCAGCAGCATAATGGGACAGGGCGGCGACAATGAGCAGTTCTTC; CDR3 protein: CASSIMGQGGDNEQFF
D gene: TRBD2; J gene: TRBJ2-1; V gene: TRBV2; clone size: NA; CDR3 DNA: TGTGCCAGCCCAGGGACTAGCGGGAATCGTGGGCAGTTCTTC; CDR3 protein: CASPGTSGNRGQFF
D gene: NA; J gene: TRBJ2-2; V gene: TRBV5-1; clone size: few; CDR3 DNA: TGCGCCAGCAGCTTGGTCTACCACGGCGGGGAGCTGTTTTTT; CDR3 protein: CASSLVYHGGELFF
D gene: NA; J gene: TRBJ1-1; V gene: TRBV27; clone size: NA; CDR3 DNA: TGTGCCAGCAGTCTGGGGGGGAACACTGAAGCTTTCTTT; CDR3 protein: CASSLGGNTEAFF
D gene: TRBD2; J gene: TRBJ2-3; V gene: TRBV27; clone size: NA; CDR3 DNA: TGTGCCAGCAGTTTCAGCGGGGGAAGCACAGATACGCAGTATTTT; CDR3 protein: CASSFSGGSTDTQYF
D gene: TRBD2; J gene: TRBJ2-1; V gene: TRBV5-4; clone size: NA; CDR3 DNA: TGTGCCAGCAGCTTGACTAGCGGGGGGATGAATGAGCAGTTCTTC; CDR3 protein: CASSLTSGGMNEQFF
D gene: TRBD1; J gene: TRBJ1-5; V gene: TRBV15; clone size: NA; CDR3 DNA: TGTGCCACCAGCCCCCGGCCCCACAGGGGGAGCAATCAGCCCCAGCATTTT; CDR3 protein: CATSPRPHRGSNQPQHF
D gene: TRBD1; J gene: TRBJ1-2; V gene: TRBV5-1; clone size: NA; CDR3 DNA: TGCGCCAGCAGCCAGGACAGGACCTCCTATGGCTACACCTTC; CDR3 protein: CASSQDRTSYGYTF
D gene: TRBD1; J gene: TRBJ1-2; V gene: TRBV2; clone size: NA; CDR3 DNA: TGTGCCAGCAGGGGGGAAGGGGGCGGCGGCTACACCTTC; CDR3 protein: CASRGEGGGGYTF
D gene: TRBD2; J gene: TRBJ2-3; V gene: TRBV11-2; clone size: NA; CDR3 DNA: TGTGCCAGCAGGGCGGGAGGCAAGGGAGATACGCAGTATTTT; CDR3 protein: CASRAGGKGDTQYF
D gene: TRBD2; J gene: TRBJ2-3; V gene: TRBV5-1; clone size: NA; CDR3 DNA: TGCGCCAGCAGCTTGTGGACTAGCGACACAGATACGCAGTATTTT; CDR3 protein: CASSLWTSDTDTQYF
D gene: NA; J gene: TRBJ1-4; V gene: TRBV2; clone size: few; CDR3 DNA: TGTGCCAGCAGTGATCAGGAAAAACTGTTTTTT; CDR3 protein: CASSDQEKLFF
D gene: TRBD2; J gene: TRBJ2-1; V gene: TRBV11-2; clone size: NA; CDR3 DNA: TGTGCCAGCACCACACCCAGAGGGCGGGAGAATGAGCAGTTCTTC; CDR3 protein: CASTTPRGRENEQFF
D gene: NA; J gene: TRBJ2-7; V gene: TRBV7-2; clone size: NA; CDR3 DNA: TGTGCCAGCAGCGCGGGACCAACCTACGAGCAGTACTTC; CDR3 protein: CASSAGPTYEQYF
D gene: NA; J gene: TRBJ1-1; V gene: TRBV11-2; clone size: NA; CDR3 DNA: TGTGCCAGCAGCTTATCCATAACAGCCGCCGGAGCTTTCTTT; CDR3 protein: CASSLSITAAGAFF
D gene: TRBD2; J gene: TRBJ2-3; V gene: TRBV7-9; clone size: NA; CDR3 DNA: TGTGCCAGCAGCTTCCTCCTTACTAGCGGGAGGTCGGATACGCAGTATTTT; CDR3 protein: CASSFLLTSGRSDTQYF
D gene: NA; J gene: TRBJ1-4; V gene: TRBV30; clone size: NA; CDR3 DNA: TGTGCCTGGAGTCTCAGGGTTAATGAAAAACTGTTTTTT; CDR3 protein: CAWSLRVNEKLFF
D gene: NA; J gene: TRBJ1-2; V gene: TRBV5-1; clone size: NA; CDR3 DNA: TGCGCCAGCAGCCTACCCACAGGGAACTACACCTTC; CDR3 protein: CASSLPTGNYTF
D gene: NA; J gene: TRBJ2-3; V gene: TRBV5-1; clone size: NA; CDR3 DNA: TGCGCCAGCAGCTTGGGACTTTCTAGCACAGATACGCAGTATTTT; CDR3 protein: CASSLGLSSTDTQYF
D gene: NA; J gene: TRBJ1-5; V gene: TRBV7-8; clone size: once; CDR3 DNA: TGTGCCAGCAGCTCCCGGGAGGATCAGCCCCAGCATTTT; CDR3 protein: CASSSREDQPQHF
D gene: NA; J gene: TRBJ1-5; V gene: TRBV30; clone size: once; CDR3 DNA: TGTGCCTGGAACGCAGGGGGCAATCAGCCCCAGCATTTT; CDR3 protein: CAWNAGGNQPQHF
D gene: NA; J gene: TRBJ1-5; V gene: TRBV5-3; clone size: NA; CDR3 DNA: TGTGCCAGAAGCTTGGGGAGTAGAAGCAATCAGCCCCAGCATTTT; CDR3 protein: CARSLGSRSNQPQHF
D gene: NA; J gene: TRBJ1-3; V gene: TRBV6-1; clone size: NA; CDR3 DNA: TGTGCCAGCAGTGACGTCTCTGGAAACACCATATATTTT; CDR3 protein: CASSDVSGNTIYF
D gene: TRBD2; J gene: TRBJ2-5; V gene: TRBV5-1; clone size: NA; CDR3 DNA: TGCGCCAGCACCGGGAGGGGGTCTTTAGAGACCCAGTACTTC; CDR3 protein: CASTGRGSLETQYF
D gene: NA; J gene: TRBJ1-4; V gene: TRBV6-6; clone size: NA; CDR3 DNA: TGTGCCAGCAGTTTAAGTCAGGGCGATGAAAAACTGTTTTTT; CDR3 protein: CASSLSQGDEKLFF
D gene: NA; J gene: TRBJ1-2; V gene: TRBV6-1; clone size: NA; CDR3 DNA: TGTGCCAGCAGGGAGACTGGGAACTATGGCTACACCTTC; CDR3 protein: CASRETGNYGYTF
D gene: NA; J gene: TRBJ2-7; V gene: TRBV5-4; clone size: NA; CDR3 DNA: TGTGCCAGCAGCTTGGGAGGTTACGAGCAGTACTTC; CDR3 protein: CASSLGGYEQYF
D gene: TRBD2; J gene: TRBJ2-4; V gene: TRBV5-1; clone size: NA; CDR3 DNA: TGCGCCACCGGGGGCCGGGGGGGGTACTTC; CDR3 protein: CATGGRGGYF
D gene: TRBD1; J gene: TRBJ1-3; V gene: TRBV6-1; clone size: NA; CDR3 DNA: TGTGCCAGCGCCTGGGACAGCCCAAGAAACACCATATATTTT; CDR3 protein: CASAWDSPRNTIYF
D gene: TRBD1; J gene: TRBJ1-4; V gene: TRBV7-2; clone size: NA; CDR3 DNA: TGTGCCAGCAGCTTAGCGACAGGGTTTAATGAAAAACTGTTTTTT; CDR3 protein: CASSLATGFNEKLFF
D gene: NA; J gene: TRBJ2-7; V gene: TRBV11-3; clone size: NA; CDR3 DNA: TGTGCCAGCAGCCAGGGGGAGGACTACGAGCAGTACTTC; CDR3 protein: CASSQGEDYEQYF
D gene: NA; J gene: TRBJ1-2; V gene: TRBV5-1; clone size: NA; CDR3 DNA: TGCGCCAGTGGACGGGACACCTCTAACTATGGCTACACCTTC; CDR3 protein: CASGRDTSNYGYTF
D gene: NA; J gene: TRBJ1-2; V gene: TRBV5-4; clone size: NA; CDR3 DNA: TGTGCCAGCAGTTTCAGGGAAGGCTACACCTTC; CDR3 protein: CASSFREGYTF
D gene: TRBD1; J gene: TRBJ1-5; V gene: TRBV7-8; clone size: NA; CDR3 DNA: TGTGCCAGCAGCTCGAGGATTGGGACAGATGTTAGCAATCAGCCCCAGCATTTT; CDR3 protein: CASSSRIGTDVSNQPQHF
D gene: NA; J gene: TRBJ1-5; V gene: TRBV5-6; clone size: NA; CDR3 DNA: TGTGCCAGCAGCTTTAGGGGAGGGGGAAATCAGCCCCAGCATTTT; CDR3 protein: CASSFRGGGNQPQHF
D gene: NA; J gene: TRBJ2-3; V gene: TRBV11-2; clone size: NA; CDR3 DNA: TGTGCCAGCAGCCGAATCGGGGGTCGCACAGATACGCAGTATTTT; CDR3 protein: CASSRIGGRTDTQYF
D gene: TRBD1; J gene: TRBJ2-3; V gene: TRBV5-6; clone size: NA; CDR3 DNA: TGTGCCAGCAGCGCGGGACAGGGGGCACCAGATACGCAGTATTTT; CDR3 protein: CASSAGQGAPDTQYF
D gene: NA; J gene: TRBJ2-5; V gene: TRBV14; clone size: NA; CDR3 DNA: TGTGCCAGCAGCGGGGGACTTTGGGAGACCCAGTACTTC; CDR3 protein: CASSGGLWETQYF
D gene: NA; J gene: TRBJ2-7; V gene: TRBV6-1; clone size: few; CDR3 DNA: TGTGCCAGCAGTGAAGCGTACAGGACCTACGAGCAGTACTTC; CDR3 protein: CASSEAYRTYEQYF
D gene: NA; J gene: TRBJ2-1; V gene: TRBV4-1; clone size: NA; CDR3 DNA: TGCGCCAGCAGCTCTCAGACCTACAATGAGCAGTTCTTC; CDR3 protein: CASSSQTYNEQFF
D gene: TRBD2; J gene: TRBJ2-7; V gene: TRBV19; clone size: NA; CDR3 DNA: TGTGCCAGTAGTCGGACTAGCGGAGCCTACGAGCAGTACTTC; CDR3 protein: CASSRTSGAYEQYF
D gene: TRBD2; J gene: TRBJ2-7; V gene: TRBV5-1; clone size: few; CDR3 DNA: TGCGCCAGCAGCTTGGAAATGGCGGGAGGGCGCGAGCAGTACTTC; CDR3 protein: CASSLEMAGGREQYF
D gene: NA; J gene: TRBJ1-4; V gene: TRBV7-9; clone size: NA; CDR3 DNA: TGTGCCACCCACAGGGCAACTAATGAAAAACTGTTTTTT; CDR3 protein: CATHRATNEKLFF
D gene: TRBD2; J gene: TRBJ2-1; V gene: TRBV15; clone size: NA; CDR3 DNA: TGTGCCACCAAAGGACTAGCGGGGAAGGGCAATGAGCAGTTCTTC; CDR3 protein: CATKGLAGKGNEQFF
D gene: NA; J gene: TRBJ1-1; V gene: TRBV11-2; clone size: NA; CDR3 DNA: TGTGCCAGCAGCAACAGGGTTAGAACTGAAGCTTTCTTT; CDR3 protein: CASSNRVRTEAFF
D gene: NA; J gene: TRBJ2-6; V gene: TRBV2; clone size: NA; CDR3 DNA: TGTGCCAGCCTCCCTAATAGCCCCTCTGGGGCCAACGTCCTGACTTTC; CDR3 protein: CASLPNSPSGANVLTF
D gene: NA; J gene: TRBJ1-2; V gene: TRBV11-1; clone size: NA; CDR3 DNA: TGTGCCAGCACCCCCTCTACAGGGAACTATGGCTACACCTTC; CDR3 protein: CASTPSTGNYGYTF
D gene: NA; J gene: TRBJ1-4; V gene: TRBV11-2; clone size: NA; CDR3 DNA: TGTGCCAGCAGCCCCCAGGGGAATCATCGTGAAAAACTGTTTTTT; CDR3 protein: CASSPQGNHREKLFF
D gene: TRBD1; J gene: TRBJ1-3; V gene: TRBV5-1; clone size: NA; CDR3 DNA: TGCGCCAGCAGCCCGGGACAGGCAAGCTCTGGAAACACCATATATTTT; CDR3 protein: CASSPGQASSGNTIYF
D gene: NA; J gene: TRBJ2-3; V gene: TRBV5-4; clone size: NA; CDR3 DNA: TGTGCCAGCAGCTTGGAGTCGGGGGGCTCCACAGATACGCAGTATTTT; CDR3 protein: CASSLESGGSTDTQYF
D gene: NA; J gene: TRBJ1-1; V gene: TRBV14; clone size: NA; CDR3 DNA: TGTGCCAGCAGCCAATATCGGGTTATTAACCCTGAAGCTTTCTTT; CDR3 protein: CASSQYRVINPEAFF
D gene: TRBD1; J gene: TRBJ2-5; V gene: TRBV6-5; clone size: NA; CDR3 DNA: TGTGCCAGCAGTTTCGACAGGGGGGAGGTAGGGACCCAGTACTTC; CDR3 protein: CASSFDRGEVGTQYF